The 20 T cell receptor beta chains below come from one sample, sequenced in a study of beta chain features in type 1 diabetes listed by TCRdb under 2018. Library preparation was by the immunoSEQ multiplex PCR assay. The entire isolated RNA was reverse transcribed using the High Capacity cDNA Reverse Transcription Kit, and thus expressed TCRB transcripts were sequenced. Drawn from immuneACCESS, this table holds only the in-frame rearrangements with V and J called that TCRdb kept. Clones are partly lost; checked studies trace under half to an unresolved V gene and leave the rest unexplained. The sample has 300,000 to 450,000 clones on record, about 19% of them singletons. The top ten hold under 0.055% of the sample. The specimen sequenced was naive CD4+ T cells from blood. Explained via the paper, the cell subset or site label denotes: true naive CD4+ T cells. These receptors were taken from a woman younger than 30 in good health.

V and J are TRBV4-2 and TRBJ2-5; TRBD2 agrees at 13 bases. Unmatched junction bases numbered 4, after V lost 2 bases and J lost 4 bases. This CDR3 is 16 amino acids long. CDR1 and CDR2 from the germline V gene are LGHNA and YNFKEQ. The CDR3 sequence is CASSQPGLAGVETQYF. DNA for the CDR3: TGTGCCAGCAGCCAACCTGGACTAGCGGGAGTAGAGACCCAGTACTTC.

V usage is TRBV5-4 and J usage is TRBJ1-3, with D maybe TRBD1 (6 bases). V lost 4 bases and J 4 bases, leaving 15 bases between the germline ends. From germline, CDR1 is SGHNT and CDR2 YYREEE (reference sequence). The CDR3 totals 15 residues. CDR3 sequence: CASSDTGLGGNTIYF. For the CDR3, the DNA is TGTGCCAGCAGCGACACAGGGTTGGGAGGAAACACCATATATTTT.

The chain links TRBV30 to TRBJ2-7; D gene uncertain. The V gene's germline CDR1 is GTSNPN and CDR2 SVGIG (reference sequence). This CDR3 is built from 13 residues. With 2 bases removed from V and 5 bases from J, the gap between germline ends came to 13 bases. The CDR3 spells CAWSRVPRHEQYF. The DNA for the CDR3 is TGTGCCTGGAGTCGGGTTCCGCGGCACGAGCAGTACTTC.

This clone has just a few counts. The rearrangement joins TRBV5-1 to TRBJ2-1; D possibly corresponds to TRBD2 (5 bases). The germline V gene encodes CDR1 SGHRS and CDR2 YFSETQ. The V and J ends lost 0 bases and 7 bases respectively, with 11 bases between them. This CDR3 has 14 residues. The CDR3 sequence is CASSLERPGNEQFF. In DNA form, the CDR3 reads TGCGCCAGCAGCTTGGAAAGACCGGGGAATGAGCAGTTCTTC.

This clone was seen more than once but under ten times. Other DNA sequences from this sample encode an identical CDR3 as well. The chain uses TRBV7-9 and TRBJ2-7; TRBD1 matches 10 bases. Germline loops: CDR1 SEHNR, CDR2 FQNEAQ (reference sequence). The CDR3 length is 14 residues. V shed 5 bases and J 2 bases; nucleotides not matched to a gene: 3. CDR3 coding DNA: TGTGCCAGCAGCCGGGACAGGGGTACCTACGAGCAGTACTTC. This sequence encodes CASSRDRGTYEQYF.

J is TRBJ1-2 and V is TRBV30, with 7 bases aligning to TRBD1. J lost 8 bases, V lost 4 bases, and 7 bases had no gene match. The CDR3 has 12 amino acids. The V gene's germline CDR1 is GTSNPN and CDR2 SVGIG (reference sequence). Written as DNA, the CDR3 is TGTGCCTGGATGGGACAGCCTGGCGGCTACACCTTC. Residues: CAWMGQPGGYTF.

V and J are TRBV19 and TRBJ1-4, with D unresolved. Trimming took 9 bases from V and 8 from J, leaving 13 bases between them. The CDR3 extends over 12 amino acids. CDR1 is LNHDA and CDR2 is SQIVND in the germline V gene (reference sequence). CDR3 nucleotide sequence: TGTGCCAGCGCCTGGGAGAAGGAAAAACTGTTTTTT. Its protein is CASAWEKEKLFF.

The rearrangement uses TRBV9 and TRBJ2-7; 8 nucleotides agree with TRBD2. V shed 2 bases and J 6 bases; nucleotides not matched to a gene: 7. CDR1 and CDR2 from the germline V gene are SGDLS and YYNGEE. The CDR3 runs to 14 residues. The DNA of the CDR3 is TGTGCCAGCAGCGTCAGCGGGAGAGGCTCCGAGCAGTACTTC. This gives the protein CASSVSGRGSEQYF.

V gene TRBV4-2 combines with J gene TRBJ2-2; the match to TRBD2 covers 11 bases. Germline loops: CDR1 LGHNA, CDR2 YNFKEQ. This CDR3 spans 16 amino acids. V shed 3 bases and J 3 bases; nucleotides not matched to a gene: 3. CDR3 residues: CASSQGTSGYTGELFF. Here the CDR3 DNA reads TGTGCCAGCAGCCAGGGGACTAGCGGTTACACCGGGGAGCTGTTTTTT.

This clone was detected a few times. Distinct nucleotide sequences in the sample also encode this CDR3. This rearrangement joins TRBV5-1 to TRBJ2-7; 9 nucleotides align to TRBD1. CDR1 is SGHRS, CDR2 YFSETQ, per germline. The V and J ends lost 3 bases and 3 bases, in that order; junction bases with no gene match: 1. CDR3 length: 13 amino acids. This CDR3 reads CASSSGQGYEQYF. As DNA, the CDR3 is TGCGCCAGCAGCTCGGGACAGGGCTACGAGCAGTACTTC.

The chain couples TRBV10-3 to TRBJ2-7; 10 bases fit TRBD2. This CDR3 is built from 16 residues. CDR1 is ENHRY, CDR2 SYGVKD, per germline. Trimming removed 0 bases from V and 4 bases from J; junction bases left unmatched: 6. DNA of the CDR3: TGTGCCATCAGTGAGTCGACAACTAGCGGGGCTTACGAGCAGTACTTC. Its protein is CAISESTTSGAYEQYF.

The genes are TRBV30 and TRBJ2-7, with D tentatively TRBD2 (5 bases). Germline V gives CDR1 GTSNPN, CDR2 SVGIG (reference sequence). Trimming took off 0 bases at V and 1 base at J, with 13 bases between the two ends. The CDR3 spans 15 residues. CDR3 DNA sequence: TGTGCCTGGAGTGTCGGCCTAGGCGGGTCCTACGAGCAGTACTTC. Protein: CAWSVGLGGSYEQYF. Supplemented by reference TRBV30 and TRBJ2-7, the full variable domain reads SQTIHQWPATLVQPVGSPLSLECTVEGTSNPNLYWYRQAAGRGLQLLFYSVGIGQISSEVPQNLSASRPQDRQFILSSKKLLLSDSGFYLCAWSVGLGGSYEQYFGPGTRLTVT.

The V call is TRBV6-5, the J call TRBJ2-2; 9 nucleotides line up with TRBD1. CDR3 size: 15 residues. Germline loops: CDR1 MNHEY, CDR2 SVGAGI. V shed 6 bases, J shed 7 bases, and the junction held 9 bases outside the gene matches. Here the CDR3 reads CASSPLQGAVGELFF. DNA for the CDR3: TGTGCCAGCAGCCCCCTACAGGGGGCCGTCGGGGAGCTGTTTTTT.

The chain combines TRBV9 with TRBJ1-2, with TRBD1 as a possible D gene (6 bases). From germline, CDR1 is SGDLS and CDR2 YYNGEE. The CDR3 runs to 11 residues. V lost 7 bases to trimming and J lost 7 bases, with 11 bases between them. CDR3 region: CASGTTGGYTF. The CDR3 DNA reads as TGTGCCAGCGGAACGACAGGTGGCTACACCTTC.

J is TRBJ1-6 and V is TRBV11-2, with TRBD1 as a possible D gene (5 bases). The V gene lost 7 bases and the J gene lost 7 bases, with 20 bases spanning the gap. Germline CDR1 and CDR2: SGHAT and FQNNGV. CDR3 length: 16 amino acids. CDR3 sequence: CASTARAGNGNSPLHF. CDR3 DNA sequence: TGTGCCAGCACCGCCAGGGCGGGGAACGGAAATTCACCCCTCCACTTT.

This clone was recorded only once. The chain links TRBV5-1 to TRBJ2-5, with 15 bases aligning to TRBD2. CDR3 size: 16 residues. J gave up 5 bases and V 0 bases, and 2 bases lay outside the gene matches. Germline V gene data show CDR1 as SGHRS and CDR2 as YFSETQ. The CDR3 here is CASSLGTSGRAETQYF. The DNA of the CDR3 is TGCGCCAGCAGCTTGGGGACTAGCGGGAGGGCGGAGACCCAGTACTTC.

The chain combines TRBV6-6 with TRBJ2-7; 7 positions agree with TRBD2. Trimming cost V 2 bases and J 1 base; bases outside gene matches: 2. Germline V gene lookup returns CDR1 MNHNY and CDR2 SVGAGI (reference sequence). This CDR3 is 14 amino acids long. CDR3 sequence (DNA): TGTGCCAGCAGTTACGTCGGGGGGTCCTACGAGCAGTACTTC. Its protein product is CASSYVGGSYEQYF.

This clone was seen only a few times. The chain links TRBV15 to TRBJ2-3; D gene uncertain. From germline, CDR1 is LNHNV and CDR2 YYDKDF (reference sequence). V lost 3 bases and J lost 6, with 10 bases in between. This CDR3 comprises 13 residues. The CDR3 reads CATSRGTEDTQYF. CDR3 DNA: TGTGCCACCAGCAGGGGTACAGAGGATACGCAGTATTTT.

The chain uses TRBV7-9 and TRBJ2-1; 7 bases align to TRBD2. Germline CDR1 SEHNR, CDR2 FQNEAQ (reference sequence). This CDR3 region has 12 residues. The ends lost 3 bases at V and 10 bases at J; junction bases unmatched: 3. In DNA, the CDR3 is TGTGCCAGCAGCTTCACCGGGGGGGAGCAGTTCTTC. Amino acid sequence: CASSFTGGEQFF.

This chain uses TRBV29-1 with TRBJ1-2; D is uncertain. Germline V gene lookup returns CDR1 SQVTM and CDR2 ANQGSEA. This CDR3 region has 11 residues. V shed 7 bases and J shed 4 bases, with 10 bases lying between them. The CDR3 is CSAEVGYGYTF. In DNA, the CDR3 is TGCAGCGCGGAGGTCGGCTATGGCTACACCTTC.